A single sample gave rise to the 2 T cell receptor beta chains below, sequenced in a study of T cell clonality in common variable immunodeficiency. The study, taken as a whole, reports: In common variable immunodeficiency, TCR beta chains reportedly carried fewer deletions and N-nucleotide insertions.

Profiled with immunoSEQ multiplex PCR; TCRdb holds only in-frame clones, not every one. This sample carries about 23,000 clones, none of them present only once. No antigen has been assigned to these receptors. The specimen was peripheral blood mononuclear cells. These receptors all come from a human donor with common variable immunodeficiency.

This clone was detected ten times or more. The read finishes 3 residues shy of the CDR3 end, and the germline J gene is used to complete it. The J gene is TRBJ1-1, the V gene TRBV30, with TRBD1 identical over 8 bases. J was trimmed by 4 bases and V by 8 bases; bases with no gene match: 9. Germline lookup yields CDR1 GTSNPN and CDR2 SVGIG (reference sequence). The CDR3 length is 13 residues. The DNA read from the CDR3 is TGTGCCGGCGACAGGGGATCGGGCACTGAA. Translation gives CAGDRGSGTE. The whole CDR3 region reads CAGDRGSGTEAFF.

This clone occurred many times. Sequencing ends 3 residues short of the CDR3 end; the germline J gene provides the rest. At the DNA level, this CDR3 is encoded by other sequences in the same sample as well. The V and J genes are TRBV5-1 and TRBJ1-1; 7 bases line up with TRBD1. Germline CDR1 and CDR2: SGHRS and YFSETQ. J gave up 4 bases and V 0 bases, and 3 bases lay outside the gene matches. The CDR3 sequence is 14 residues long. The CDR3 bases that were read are TGCGCCAGCAGCTTGGGGGGACAGCTCACTGAA. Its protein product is CASSLGGQLTE. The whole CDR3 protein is CASSLGGQLTEAFF.